These 12 T cell receptor beta chains were all obtained from the same sample, sequenced in a study of breast tumors, draining lymph nodes, adjacent tissues. Axillary draining lymph nodes of breast cancer patients supplied the node samples. TCRdb used MiXCR to reprocess the multiplex PCR reads, holding one entry per CDR3 protein. The data hold approximately 150,000 distinct CDR3 sequences, with roughly 35% observed a single time. Sequencing used axillary lymph node tissue. All receptors derive from a female donor with breast cancer. Some clones in this sample may be carry-over from other donors' samples.

The genes are TRBV18 and TRBJ2-7; possibly TRBD2 for D (6 bases). The CDR3 runs 15 residues. Trimming took off 5 bases at V and 9 bases at J, with 23 bases between the two ends. Germline values: CDR1 KGHSH, CDR2 LQKENI. The CDR3 region is CASSNSGSSLNGQYF. The DNA for the CDR3 is TGTGCCAGCTCAAATTCCGGGAGTTCCCTAAACGGGCAGTACTTC.

This clonotype was counted once. This rearrangement joins TRBV10-2 to TRBJ2-1; the D gene is possibly TRBD2 (6 bases). Trimming pared 6 bases from V and 1 base from J, leaving 10 bases between. Germline CDR1 WSHSY, CDR2 SAAADI. The CDR3 contains 14 residues. This CDR3 reads CASRARGSYNEQFF. For the CDR3, the DNA is TGCGCCAGCAGAGCTCGGGGGTCCTACAATGAGCAGTTCTTC.

V usage is TRBV3-1 and J usage is TRBJ1-4, with D perhaps matching TRBD1 (5 bases). Germline assignment: CDR1 LGHDT and CDR2 YNNKEL (reference sequence). The CDR3 runs 17 residues. Trimming took 2 bases from V and 3 from J, leaving 16 bases between them. CDR3 nucleotides: TGTGCCAGCAGCCAAAGCCCAGGGCGTGGATCTAATGAAAAACTGTTTTTT. Amino acids: CASSQSPGRGSNEKLFF.

This clonotype has at least ten counts. This rearrangement joins TRBV2 to TRBJ2-7; perhaps TRBD2 as D (7 bases). CDR3 length: 15 residues. V lost 6 bases to trimming and J lost 9 bases, with 24 bases between them. Germline CDR1 is SNHLY and CDR2 is FYNNEI. CDR3 residues: CASRPGFAGAQVQYF. The CDR3, as DNA: TGTGCCAGCAGGCCCGGTTTTGCGGGGGCTCAAGTGCAGTACTTC.

Ten or more counts support this clonotype. This rearrangement joins TRBV5-8 to TRBJ2-7, with a weak D call TRBD1 (5 bases). The CDR3 totals 12 residues. V was clipped by 5 bases and J by 6 bases, with 12 bases between them. Looked up from germline, CDR1 is SGHTS and CDR2 is YDEGEE. The CDR3 region has the DNA TGTGCCAGCAGTTCTCAGGGTGGCGAGCAGTACTTC. It is translated as CASSSQGGEQYF. The entire variable domain, with the rest obtained from reference TRBV5-8 and TRBJ2-7, is as follows: EAGVTQSPTHLIKTRGQQATLRCSPISGHTSVYWYQQALGLGLQFLLWYDEGEERNRGNFPPRFSGRQFPNYSSELNVNALELEDSALYLCASSSQGGEQYFGPGTRLTVT.

In this sample, this clonotype turned up once. The germline gene is not matched at one end of the junction; a read error may be the cause. The chain carries TRBV12-3 or TRBV12-4 and TRBJ2-1; TRBD1 might be the D (6 bases). This CDR3 has 13 residues. The CDR3 DNA sequence: TGTGCCAGCAAGGGGGTTGGTAGCAATCAGCAGTTCTTC. As protein: CASKGVGSNQQFF.

This clonotype was seen at least ten times. This rearrangement joins TRBV5-1 to TRBJ2-4, with 9 bases that match TRBD1. Germline values: CDR1 SGHRS, CDR2 YFSETQ. The CDR3 is made up of 15 amino acids. V shed 0 bases and J 8 bases; nucleotides not matched to a gene: 6. CDR3 sequence: CASSLEGTGWDIQYF. The DNA for the CDR3 is TGCGCCAGCAGCTTGGAAGGGACAGGGTGGGACATTCAGTACTTC.

About this clonotype itself: A junction boundary mismatches the germline segment, possibly from a read error. The chain couples TRBV2 to TRBJ2-1, with 10 nucleotides matching TRBD2. CDR3 size: 18 residues. Per the germline V gene, CDR1 is SNHLY and CDR2 is FYNNEI. The DNA for the CDR3 is TGTGCCTGCAGCTTACAAGCGGGGGGGCTAAGGGGGCACAATGAGCAGTTCTTC. Its translation: CACSLQAGGLRGHNEQFF.

This clonotype has ten or more counts. The CDR3 region has the DNA TGTGCCAGCAGCGGACGACTAGAGCGGGAGAAACTCTACAATGAGCAGTTCTTC. It codes for CASSGRLEREKLYNEQFF. This chain uses TRBV9 with TRBJ2-1, with 8 bases fitting TRBD2. The length of the CDR3 is 18 residues. The germline V gene encodes CDR1 SGDLS and CDR2 YYNGEE. Trimming cost V 3 bases and J 3 bases; bases outside gene matches: 14.

V usage is TRBV7-9 and J usage is TRBJ1-1; D call uncertain. The CDR3 totals 13 residues. The germline V and J ends were trimmed by 6 bases and 1 base, with 9 bases remaining between them. Germline assignment: CDR1 SEHNR and CDR2 FQNEAQ (reference sequence). The CDR3 DNA follows: TGTGCCAGCAGAGAGGGCTCGAACACTGAAGCTTTCTTT. Encoded protein: CASREGSNTEAFF.

This clonotype was seen repeatedly, ten times or more. The J gene is TRBJ2-7, the V gene TRBV15; maybe TRBD2 (6 bases). Germline loops: CDR1 LNHNV, CDR2 YYDKDF (reference sequence). The CDR3 is made up of 14 amino acids. The ends were cut back, 0 bases at V and 6 bases at J, with 12 bases in the middle. The DNA of the CDR3 is TGTGCCACCAGCAGAGATCTACTAGCTCCCGAGCAGTACTTC. Protein product: CATSRDLLAPEQYF.

In this sample, this clonotype turned up many times. This chain links TRBV2 with TRBJ2-1; possibly TRBD1 for D (6 bases). Trimming stripped 5 bases from V and 0 bases from J, with 14 bases between. Per the germline V gene, CDR1 is SNHLY and CDR2 is FYNNEI. The CDR3 runs to 16 residues. The CDR3 nucleotides are TGTGCCAGCAGTCATCAGGGGAGACTCTCCTACAATGAGCAGTTCTTC. Protein product: CASSHQGRLSYNEQFF.